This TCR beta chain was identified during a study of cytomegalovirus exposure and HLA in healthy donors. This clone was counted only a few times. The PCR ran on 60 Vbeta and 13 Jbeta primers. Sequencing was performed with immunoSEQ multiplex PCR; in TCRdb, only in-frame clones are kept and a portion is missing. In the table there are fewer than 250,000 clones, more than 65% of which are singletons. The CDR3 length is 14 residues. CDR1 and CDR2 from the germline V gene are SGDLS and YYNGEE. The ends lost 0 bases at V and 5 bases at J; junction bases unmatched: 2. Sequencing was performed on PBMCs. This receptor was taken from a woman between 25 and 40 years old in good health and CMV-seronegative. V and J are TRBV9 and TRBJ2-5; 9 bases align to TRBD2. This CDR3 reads CASSVATSGETQYF. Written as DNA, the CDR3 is TGTGCCAGCAGCGTAGCTACTAGCGGGGAGACCCAGTACTTC.